Each of the 5 T cell receptor beta chains below was sequenced from the same sample in a study of cytomegalovirus exposure and HLA in healthy donors (dated by TCRdb to the late 2010s). Libraries were built with the immunoSEQ multiplex PCR assay. TCRdb took over this immuneACCESS table, retaining in-frame rearrangements with V and J assigned. Such tables are incomplete; in checked studies, under half of the missing clones stem from an unresolved V gene, and the remainder is unexplained. A total of fewer than 250,000 clones appear in this sample, 83% of them only once. Jointly, the top ten make up around 5.5% of the sample. The sample consisted of PBMCs. The receptors stem from a woman between 18 and 30 years old in good health and CMV-seronegative.

The rearrangement joins TRBV12-5 to TRBJ1-4; D is unresolved. CDR1 is LGHNT, CDR2 FRNRAP, per germline. The CDR3 is made up of 12 amino acids. V was trimmed by 7 bases and J by 5 bases, leaving 8 bases between them. The CDR3 sequence is CASAHFNEKLFF. The CDR3 DNA sequence: TGTGCTAGTGCCCACTTCAATGAAAAACTGTTTTTT.

The V and J genes are TRBV19 and TRBJ1-5; D might be TRBD1 (6 bases). This CDR3 has 16 residues. The V and J ends lost 3 bases and 1 base respectively, with 13 bases between them. Per the germline V gene, CDR1 is LNHDA and CDR2 is SQIVND (reference sequence). CDR3 sequence (DNA): TGTGCCAGTAGTATTTACGGGACAAACAGCAATCAGCCCCAGCATTTT. This translates into CASSIYGTNSNQPQHF.

This clone was detected only once. The chain has TRBV5-6 and TRBJ2-5; no reliable D call. CDR1 is SGHDT, CDR2 YYEEEE, per germline. The CDR3 consists of 11 residues. The V end was cut by 4 bases, the J end by 5 bases, with 6 bases between. As DNA, the CDR3 is TGTGCCAGCAGCGCCCAGGAGACCCAGTACTTC. This sequence encodes CASSAQETQYF. Full variable domain (missing parts from reference TRBV5-6 and TRBJ2-5): DAGVTQSPTHLIKTRGQQVTLRCSPKSGHDTVSWYQQALGQGPQFIFQYYEEEERQRGNFPDRFSGHQFPNYSSELNVNALLLGDSALYLCASSAQETQYFGPGTRLLVL.

The J gene is TRBJ1-1, the V gene TRBV29-1; D ambiguous. V was trimmed by 3 bases and J by 5 bases, leaving 19 bases between them. The CDR3 loop spans 15 amino acids. Germline V gene data show CDR1 as SQVTM and CDR2 as ANQGSEA. The CDR3 DNA sequence: TGCAGCGTTGATAGTATGGACCCCGAGAAGACTGAAGCTTTCTTT. Its protein product is CSVDSMDPEKTEAFF.

This clone has a single count. The chain links TRBV29-1 to TRBJ1-2; TRBD1 might be the D (5 bases). The CDR3 has 13 residues. The V and J ends lost 4 bases and 4 bases respectively, with 13 bases between them. In germline, CDR1 is SQVTM, CDR2 ANQGSEA. The DNA for the CDR3 is TGCAGCGTTGCAGAGGGGATAAGCTATGGCTACACCTTC. Translation gives CSVAEGISYGYTF.